This T cell receptor (beta chain) is from a study of blood T cell repertoires in COVID-19. Study details: The study drew acute and convalescent COVID-19 samples from the United States, Italy and Spain.

Original processing notes: Scientists estimated how many nucleated cells there were by amplifying reference gene primers. The table came from immunoSEQ multiplex PCR; TCRdb's copy has only in-frame clones and leaves some out. Clonal size and the V and J genes are those of that table, whereas D and trimming came from the DNA. Of roughly 200,000 clones detected, 87% appear once; the ten largest clones hold about a fifth. The germline V and J ends were trimmed by 5 bases and 13 bases, with 12 bases remaining between them. The CDR3 runs to 12 residues. The V gene's germline CDR1 is SGHAT and CDR2 FQNNGV.

The receptor was derived from a man aged 55 to 70 with active or convalescent COVID-19. The genes are TRBV11-2 and TRBJ1-6; D perhaps matches TRBD1 (6 bases). Sequenced material: peripheral blood. CDR3 in DNA: TGTGCCAGCAGCCGAGTAGACAGGCCCCTCCACTTT. Translating it yields CASSRVDRPLHF.